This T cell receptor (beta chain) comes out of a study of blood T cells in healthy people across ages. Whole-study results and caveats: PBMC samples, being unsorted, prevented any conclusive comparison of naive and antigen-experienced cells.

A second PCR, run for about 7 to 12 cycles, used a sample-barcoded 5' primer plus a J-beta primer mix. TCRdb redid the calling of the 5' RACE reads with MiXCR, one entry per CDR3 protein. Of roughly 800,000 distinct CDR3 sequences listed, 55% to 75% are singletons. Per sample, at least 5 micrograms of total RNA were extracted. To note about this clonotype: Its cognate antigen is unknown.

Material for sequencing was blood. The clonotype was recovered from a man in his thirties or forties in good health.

The CDR3 sequence is CASSQGPGGQPQHF. The DNA for the CDR3 is TGCGCCAGCAGCCAAGGCCCCGGAGGTCAGCCCCAGCATTTT. This chain links TRBV4-3 with TRBJ1-5; D uncertain. Germline V gene data show CDR1 as LGHNA and CDR2 as YSLEER. With 1 base removed from V and 6 bases from J, the gap between germline ends came to 10 bases. This CDR3 region has 14 residues.